These T cell receptor beta chains were read from a single sample in a study of blood T cell repertoires in COVID-19. TCRdb's copy holds only in-frame clones and misses some; the assay was immunoSEQ multiplex PCR. Of about 240,000 clones listed, roughly 80% are singletons. Sample: peripheral blood. These receptors came from a woman aged 18 to 35 with acute or convalescent COVID-19. Both conserved end residues are part of each CDR3. D genes are given only for firm matches. The size field is filled for only some rows; it gives once, few, many or a size class.

clone_size d_call j_call v_call cdr3_nt cdr3_aa
- - TRBJ2-2 TRBV18 TGTGCCAGCTCACCTCAGGCCAGCACCGGGGAGCTGTTTTTT CASSPQASTGELFF
- TRBD2 TRBJ2-1 TRBV30 TGTGCCTGGAAATCGCCGGGACTAAACAATGAGCAGTTCTTC CAWKSPGLNNEQFF
few - TRBJ1-1 TRBV30 TGTGCCTGGAGTGTCTACACTGAAGCTTTCTTT CAWSVYTEAFF
- TRBD2 TRBJ2-3 TRBV9 TGTGCCAGCAGCGTAGTTGCGGGAGCCCTCACAGATACGCAGTATTTT CASSVVAGALTDTQYF
- - TRBJ1-2 TRBV19 TGTGCCAGTACTGGGCCTACTTCTGATGGCTACACCTTC CASTGPTSDGYTF
- TRBD2 TRBJ2-3 TRBV2 TGTGCCAGCATAAAACAAGGTAGCGGGATAAGCACAGATACGCAGTATTTT CASIKQGSGISTDTQYF
- - TRBJ1-1 TRBV9 TGTGCCAGCAGCGTAGCGGGCCCTAGGGGGAACACTGAAGCTTTCTTT CASSVAGPRGNTEAFF
- TRBD2 TRBJ2-1 TRBV5-1 TGCGCCAGCAGCTCGGTAGCGGGAGCACTTTATGAGCAGTTCTTC CASSSVAGALYEQFF
once - TRBJ1-2 TRBV27 TGTGCCAGCAGTTACAGGGTGGGTTATGGCTACACCTTC CASSYRVGYGYTF
few TRBD1 TRBJ1-3 TRBV19 TGTGCCAGTAGTATCATTGGACAGGGCCCCTCTGGAAACACCATATATTTT CASSIIGQGPSGNTIYF
- TRBD1 TRBJ1-5 TRBV28 TGTGCCAGCAGAGAGCACCGGGACAGCCCTAGCAATCAGCCCCAGCATTTT CASREHRDSPSNQPQHF
- TRBD2 TRBJ2-1 TRBV19 TGTGCCACCACACTAGCGGGGGGGGCCTACAATGAGCAGTTCTTC CATTLAGGAYNEQFF
- - TRBJ2-1 TRBV28 TGTGCCAGCAGCTTTTACAATGAGCAGTTCTTC CASSFYNEQFF
- - TRBJ2-6 TRBV6-2/TRBV6-3 TGTGCCAGCAGTGAGGGATCTGGGGCCAACGTCCTGACTTTC CASSEGSGANVLTF
few TRBD2 TRBJ2-7 TRBV6-2/TRBV6-3 TGTGCCAGCAGTTGGGAGGGCCGTGAGCAGTACTTC CASSWEGREQYF
- TRBD2 TRBJ2-3 TRBV10-3 TGTGCCATCCAGGACGCGGGAGGGGAGGTGGATACGCAGTATTTT CAIQDAGGEVDTQYF
- TRBD1 TRBJ2-1 TRBV19 TGTGCCAGTAGTATCGGGACAGCCTTCCTCAATGAGCAGTTCTTC CASSIGTAFLNEQFF
few TRBD1 TRBJ2-7 TRBV2 TGTGCCAGCAGCCGGGACAGGAGATACGAGCAGTACTTC CASSRDRRYEQYF
- TRBD1 TRBJ1-2 TRBV11-2 TGTGCCAGCAGCTTCAGTATAGGGCAGGGGGCCCATGGCTACACCTTC CASSFSIGQGAHGYTF
- - TRBJ2-7 TRBV11-2 TGTGCCAGCAGCTCCCCGGGCGGGAACTCCTACGAGCAGTACTTC CASSSPGGNSYEQYF
- TRBD1 TRBJ2-7 TRBV24-1 TGTGCCACCAGTACGGGACAGTCCTACGAGCAGTACTTC CATSTGQSYEQYF
few TRBD1 TRBJ1-2 TRBV7-2 TGTGCCAGCAGCACCCGCTTAACGGGACAGGGTCATGGCTACACCTTC CASSTRLTGQGHGYTF
- TRBD2 TRBJ2-2 TRBV7-9 TGTGCCAGCAGCTTAGCTCTTCGGCGGGAGGAGAACACCGGGGAGCTGTTTTTT CASSLALRREENTGELFF
- TRBD2 TRBJ2-1 TRBV9 TGTGCCAGCAGCGTAGTTAGCGGGAGGGCCCCCGCTGAGCAGTTCTTC CASSVVSGRAPAEQFF
- - TRBJ2-1 TRBV27 TGTGCCAGCAGTTTAGGCGGAACCTCCTACAATGAGCAGTTCTTC CASSLGGTSYNEQFF
few TRBD2 TRBJ2-7 TRBV9 TGTGCCAGCAGCGTAGGGGACGGGAGGGTCTACGAGCAGTACTTC CASSVGDGRVYEQYF
few - TRBJ1-1 TRBV3-1/TRBV3-2 TGTGCCAGCAGCCTATATGCCTTACAGGCGATCCAGTTT CASSLYALQAIQF
- - TRBJ2-7 TRBV28 TGTGCCAGCAGGACACTAGTACCCTACGAGCAGTACTTC CASRTLVPYEQYF